This is a list of T cell receptor beta chains from one sample in a study of CD8+ T cells in alopecia areata. Profiling relied on immunoSEQ multiplex PCR, and the TCRdb table lists in-frame clones only, not all of them. The sample records nearly 200,000 clones, roughly 64% being singletons. Sequenced here: CD4+ T cells sorted from blood, sampled at week 24, from a patient treated with tofacitinib. The receptors come from a human donor with alopecia areata. Both conserved end residues are part of each CDR3. Fields, in order: clone size, V gene, J gene, D gene, CDR3 protein. D genes are given only for firm matches. Size tells how often a clone was seen (once, few, many) or the class of an expanded clone, and some rows leave it out.

few	TRBV28	TRBJ2-5	.	CASSLFGQQETQYF
few	TRBV5-4	TRBJ2-7	TRBD2	CASSYGLAREQYF
few	TRBV7-2	TRBJ1-1	.	CASGQDTEAFF
few	TRBV6-6	TRBJ2-5	TRBD2	CASNPGLGLETQYF
.	TRBV5-1	TRBJ1-5	.	CASSLGSFQPQHF
.	TRBV6-1	TRBJ2-5	.	CASSAQPTGQETQYF
.	TRBV7-6	TRBJ2-2	.	CASSWSRGSNGELFF
few	TRBV5-1	TRBJ2-7	.	CASSLAGRPGNEQYF
.	TRBV18	TRBJ1-5	TRBD1	CASSSDRGGQPQHF
.	TRBV2	TRBJ1-1	.	CASLRFAGATEAFF
.	TRBV5-4	TRBJ2-1	.	CASSLDRGTYNEQFF
few	TRBV25-1	TRBJ2-7	TRBD1	CAIESGTGYSYEQYF
.	TRBV6-1	TRBJ1-1	.	CASSEGSTRAEAFF
.	TRBV7-9	TRBJ2-7	.	CASSLSGGPYEQYF
few	TRBV20-1	TRBJ2-5	.	CSASEETQYF
.	TRBV9	TRBJ2-4	.	CASSVEGAAKNIQYF
few	TRBV9	TRBJ2-2	TRBD1	CASSATGGTGELFF
.	TRBV29-1	TRBJ1-1	.	CSVEKGSNTEAFF
.	TRBV10-3	TRBJ2-7	TRBD1	CAISAGDRGYEQYF
.	TRBV27	TRBJ1-6	.	CASGIDRPNSPLHF
.	TRBV5-1	TRBJ2-3	.	CASSLGGASQALMDTQYF
few	TRBV5-1	TRBJ2-7	.	CASSLAGRTYEQYF
.	TRBV5-1	TRBJ2-5	TRBD1	CASSPGQGALPPETQYF
few	TRBV28	TRBJ1-5	.	CASRDAGGQPQHF
few	TRBV4-2	TRBJ2-5	.	CASSQARDRQETQYF
few	TRBV5-6	TRBJ2-2	TRBD2	CASSLAGGLGTGELFF
.	TRBV28	TRBJ1-2	.	CASRDTTYGYTF
.	TRBV21-1	TRBJ2-7	.	CASSTGDSYEQYF
.	TRBV15	TRBJ1-2	.	CATSRGSGDYGYTF
.	TRBV29-1	TRBJ1-2	TRBD1	CSERQGNGYTF
.	TRBV18	TRBJ2-1	.	CASSPVAELSYNEQFF
.	TRBV29-1	TRBJ1-2	TRBD1	CSVEQGARYGYTF
.	TRBV29-1	TRBJ1-1	TRBD1	CSARRGQGGEAFF
.	TRBV5-4	TRBJ1-2	.	CASAPSRNYGYTF
few	TRBV27	TRBJ1-2	TRBD1	CASSDRGYGYTF
few	TRBV30	TRBJ1-2	TRBD1	CAWSVAPGTGGSYTF
.	TRBV5-1	TRBJ2-7	.	CASRMDLSGEQYF
few	TRBV2	TRBJ2-7	TRBD1	CASSTGARGSEQYF
.	TRBV27	TRBJ2-7	.	CASSRGRASYEQYF
once	TRBV19	TRBJ1-6	TRBD1	CASSTGRGRGSPLHF
few	TRBV4-1	TRBJ2-5	.	CASSQQFRGAETQYF
.	TRBV19	TRBJ2-7	.	CASSPESWTYEQYF
.	TRBV7-2	TRBJ2-7	.	CASSLSLAPYEQYF
.	TRBV5-6	TRBJ1-2	.	CASSTWTAETNYGYTF
.	TRBV25-1	TRBJ2-3	.	CASSELSGYTDTQYF
.	TRBV7-2	TRBJ2-7	.	CASSLPGQQYF
.	TRBV29-1	TRBJ1-2	TRBD1	CSVASGQAWGNYGYTF
.	TRBV7-8	TRBJ1-4	.	CASSLVTGHEKLFF
few	TRBV28	TRBJ2-4	.	CASSLQDGAGLAKNIQYF
.	TRBV19	TRBJ2-5	.	CASSILGETQYF
.	TRBV5-1	TRBJ1-3	.	CASSLGGPGTGNTIYF
.	TRBV10-3	TRBJ2-7	TRBD2	CAVRTSGTSYEQYF
.	TRBV7-2	TRBJ2-3	.	CASSVSADTQYF
.	TRBV12-5	TRBJ2-1	TRBD2	CASGSNGVAGLDNEQFF
.	TRBV18	TRBJ2-3	.	CASSPEAGGTDTQYF
.	TRBV30	TRBJ2-7	.	CAWSSWSAYEQYF
.	TRBV5-6	TRBJ2-3	.	CASSLVDGDTQYF
.	TRBV5-1	TRBJ1-5	TRBD1	CASILTLRDRGFDDQPQHF
.	TRBV5-4	TRBJ1-2	.	CASSFRDNYGYTF